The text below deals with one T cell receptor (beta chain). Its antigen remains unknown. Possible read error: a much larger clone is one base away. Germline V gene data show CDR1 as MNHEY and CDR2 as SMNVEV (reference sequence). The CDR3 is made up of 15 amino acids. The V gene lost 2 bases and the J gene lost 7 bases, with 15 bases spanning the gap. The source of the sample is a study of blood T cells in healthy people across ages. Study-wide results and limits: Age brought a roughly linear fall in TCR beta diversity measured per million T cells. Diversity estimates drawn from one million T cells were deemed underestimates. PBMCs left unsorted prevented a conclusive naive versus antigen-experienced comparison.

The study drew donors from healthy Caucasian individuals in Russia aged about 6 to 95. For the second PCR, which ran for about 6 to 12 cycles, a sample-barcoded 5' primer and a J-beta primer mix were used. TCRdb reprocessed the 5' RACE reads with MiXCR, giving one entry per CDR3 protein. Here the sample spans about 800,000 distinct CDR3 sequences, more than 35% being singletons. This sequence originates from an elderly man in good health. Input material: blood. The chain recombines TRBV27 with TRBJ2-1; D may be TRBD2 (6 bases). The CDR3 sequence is CASSLGGTEGNEQFF. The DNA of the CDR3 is TGTGCCAGCAGTTTAGGTGGGACGGAGGGGAATGAGCAGTTCTTC.